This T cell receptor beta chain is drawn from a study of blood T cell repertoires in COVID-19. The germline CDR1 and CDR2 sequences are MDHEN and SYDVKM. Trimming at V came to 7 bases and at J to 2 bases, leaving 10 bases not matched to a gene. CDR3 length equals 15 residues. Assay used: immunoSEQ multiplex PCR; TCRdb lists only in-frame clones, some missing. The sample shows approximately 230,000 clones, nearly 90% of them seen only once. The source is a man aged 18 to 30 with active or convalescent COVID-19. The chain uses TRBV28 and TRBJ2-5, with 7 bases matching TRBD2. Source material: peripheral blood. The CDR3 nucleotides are TGTGCCAGCACCCCACCGGGAGGAGATCAAGAGACCCAGTACTTC. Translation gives CASTPPGGDQETQYF.